The text below deals with one T cell receptor (beta chain). Time point meaning: pre-treatment sample, taken before nivolumab and TIL therapy. The CDR3 has 17 residues. J lost 10 bases, V lost 1 base, and 14 bases had no gene match. CDR1 and CDR2 (germline): MGHRA, YSYEKL. This sample is part of a study of TIL therapy for anti-PD-1-resistant metastatic lung cancer. The immunoSEQ assay was v3. Here immunoSEQ multiplex PCR was the method, and the copy in TCRdb shows in-frame clones only, minus some. The data hold about 32,000 clones, with about 80% observed a single time. This specimen was blood, taken at baseline. The chain employs TRBV4-1 and TRBJ1-4, with 8 positions matching TRBD1. The clonotype was recovered from a woman between 30 and 80 years old with non-small cell lung cancer. CDR3 protein: CASSQGGRGRWGGKLFF. CDR3 sequence (DNA): TGCGCCAGCAGCCAAGGGGGCAGGGGGCGCTGGGGTGGAAAACTGTTTTTT.